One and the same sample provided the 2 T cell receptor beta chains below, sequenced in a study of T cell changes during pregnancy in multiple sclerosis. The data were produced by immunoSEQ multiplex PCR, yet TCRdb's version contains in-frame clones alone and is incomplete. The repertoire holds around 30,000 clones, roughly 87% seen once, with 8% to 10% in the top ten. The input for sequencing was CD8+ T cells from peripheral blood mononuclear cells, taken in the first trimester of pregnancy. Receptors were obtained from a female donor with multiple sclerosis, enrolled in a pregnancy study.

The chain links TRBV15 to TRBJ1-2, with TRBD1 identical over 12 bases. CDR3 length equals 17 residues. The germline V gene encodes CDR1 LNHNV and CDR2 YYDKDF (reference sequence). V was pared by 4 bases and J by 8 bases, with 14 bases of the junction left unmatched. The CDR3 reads CATSNRDRGRSREGYTF. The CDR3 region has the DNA TGTGCCACCAGCAACCGGGACAGGGGGCGAAGTAGGGAAGGCTACACCTTC.

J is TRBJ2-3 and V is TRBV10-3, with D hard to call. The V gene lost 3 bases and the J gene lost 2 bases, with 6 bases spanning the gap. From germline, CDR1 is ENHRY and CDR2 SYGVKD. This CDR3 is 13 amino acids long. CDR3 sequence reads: CAISDSSTDTQYF. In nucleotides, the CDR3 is TGTGCCATCAGTGATTCCTCCACAGATACGCAGTATTTT.